The source of this TCR beta chain is a study of beta chain bispecific antibodies for T cell cancers. Blood mononuclear cells were expanded for two to three days using either OKT3 anti-CD3 antibody or CD3/CD28 beads. This clonotype was counted many times. Its antigen is still unknown. The study, taken as a whole, reports: Normal T cells contributed less of the targeted TRBV signal than the leukemia cells did.

TCRdb passed the 5' RACE reads through MiXCR, listing each CDR3 protein once. The table includes some 17,000 distinct CDR3 sequences, around 2.1% detected once. V lost 6 bases and J 1 base, leaving 10 bases between the germline ends. The CDR3 runs to 12 residues. The germline V gene has CDR1 SQVTM and CDR2 ANQGSEA. This chain uses TRBV29-1 with TRBJ2-7, with D uncertain. Sequencing was performed on healthy donor T cells cultured with leukemia cells. This receptor was obtained from a human donor in good health. Some clones in this sample may be carry-over from other donors' samples. In DNA, the CDR3 is TGCAGCGTGGCGCCAGGATCCTACGAGCAGTACTTC. Protein: CSVAPGSYEQYF.